This T cell receptor (beta chain) was sequenced during a study of T cells in Graves' hyperthyroidism and ophthalmopathy. Study-level results: A model built on 13 V-J features separated ophthalmopathy from stable hyperthyroidism.

RNA transcripts served as the template for amplifying TCR beta CDR3 regions. The HTBI primer set drove a first-round RT-PCR of the TCR CDR3. MiXCR, run by TCRdb on the multiplex PCR reads, gives a single entry per CDR3 protein. The data show approximately 620,000 distinct CDR3 sequences, 16% seen once. The CDR3 is made up of 15 amino acids. Trimming stripped 4 bases from V and 4 bases from J, with 14 bases between. Germline CDR1 KGHSH, CDR2 LQKENI. Clinical Activity Scores of at least 3, NOSPECS grades of at least 4 and durations under 3 months characterized ophthalmopathy patients. There are a few counts of this clonotype. The target antigen is unknown.

The chain carries TRBV18 and TRBJ1-3; weak D call: TRBD1 (6 bases). Material for sequencing was blood. The TCR comes from a woman in her forties with Graves' ophthalmopathy. For the CDR3, the DNA is TGTGCCAGCTCACTAACCTCGGGACAAGGAAACACCATATATTTT. Translated, it gives CASSLTSGQGNTIYF.